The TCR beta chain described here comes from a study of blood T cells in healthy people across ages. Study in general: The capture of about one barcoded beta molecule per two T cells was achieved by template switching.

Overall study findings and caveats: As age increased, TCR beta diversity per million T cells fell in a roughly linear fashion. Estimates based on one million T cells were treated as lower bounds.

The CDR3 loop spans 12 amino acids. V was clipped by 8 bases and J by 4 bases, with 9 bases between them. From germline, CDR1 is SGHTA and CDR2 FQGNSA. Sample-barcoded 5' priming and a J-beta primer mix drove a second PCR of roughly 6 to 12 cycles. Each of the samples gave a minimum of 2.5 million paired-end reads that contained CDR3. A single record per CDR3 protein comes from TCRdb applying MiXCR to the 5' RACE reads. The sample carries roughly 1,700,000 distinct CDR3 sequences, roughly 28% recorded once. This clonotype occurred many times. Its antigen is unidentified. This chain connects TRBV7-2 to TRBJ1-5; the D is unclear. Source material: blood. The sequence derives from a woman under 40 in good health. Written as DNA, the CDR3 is TGTGCCAGCGCGATATATAATCAGCCCCAGCATTTT. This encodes CASAIYNQPQHF.